These 12 T cell receptor beta chains came from one sample sequenced in a study of T cells in women clearing cervical HPV infection. Method: immunoSEQ multiplex PCR; TCRdb's copy keeps in-frame clones and lacks some. The table lists some 40,000 clones. The sample was blood buffy coat. These receptors were collected from a woman aged 18 to 75 with a cervical HPV16 infection that either progressed to CIN3+ or cleared (not recorded which).

As concerns this clone: The missing CDR3 end, 3 residues past where the read stops, is filled in from the germline J gene. The V call is TRBV5-1, the J call TRBJ2-2; no clear D gene. CDR1 is SGHRS, CDR2 YFSETQ, per germline. Trimming pared 0 bases from V and 7 bases from J, leaving 4 bases between. The CDR3 spans 12 residues. Here the CDR3 reads CASSLAVGELFF. The CDR3 bases that were read are TGCGCCAGCAGCTTGGCGGTCGGGGAG. Based on the CDR3 plus reference TRBV5-1 and TRBJ2-2, the full variable domain is KAGVTQTPRYLIKTRGQQVTLSCSPISGHRSVSWYQQTPGQGLQFLFEYFSETQRNKGNFPGRFSGRQFSNSRSEMNVSTLELGDSALYLCASSLAVGELFFGEGSRLTVL.

On this clone: The read ends 3 residues early relative to the CDR3; the germline J gene fills the gap. The rearrangement uses TRBV11-3 and TRBJ2-2, with TRBD2 matching over 9 bases. The CDR3 covers 15 residues. The germline gives CDR1 SGHNT, CDR2 YENEEA. V gave up 4 bases and J gave up 4 bases; unmatched junction bases: 4. CDR3 bases read: TGTGCCAGCAGCTCGTCTAGCGGGGTCACCGGGGAG. Its translation is CASSSSSGVTGE. In full, the CDR3 reads CASSSSSGVTGELFF.

In the case of this clone: The read falls 3 residues short of the CDR3 end, and the missing part is taken from the germline J gene. V gene TRBV20-1 combines with J gene TRBJ1-1, with TRBD1 identical over 9 bases. Germline trimming cut 5 bases from V and 5 bases from J; bases unmatched to any gene: 15. The CDR3 spans 16 residues. Per germline, CDR1 DFQATT and CDR2 SNEGSKA (reference sequence). CDR3 DNA (partial): TGCAGTGCTCTCAACGTTAACAGGGGGCAGGGAACTGAA. Translated, it gives CSALNVNRGQGTE. The CDR3 in full is CSALNVNRGQGTEAFF.

Turning to this clone: The read ends 3 residues before the CDR3 terminus; that terminus is restored from the germline J gene. The chain links TRBV2 to TRBJ1-2; D possibly corresponds to TRBD1 (6 bases). This CDR3 spans 12 amino acids. Germline-derived CDR1 and CDR2 are SNHLY and FYNNEI. The CDR3 reads CASSQGWDDYTF. The part of the CDR3 DNA that was read is TGTGCCAGCAGTCAGGGGTGGGACGAC.

Remarks on this clone: The read ends 3 residues shy of where the CDR3 ends; the end is completed using the germline J gene. V is TRBV28 and J is TRBJ2-7; TRBD2 matches at 10 bases. The CDR3 covers 15 residues. Germline CDR1 MDHEN, CDR2 SYDVKM. V shed 5 bases, J shed 6 bases, and the junction held 10 bases outside the gene matches. CDR3 DNA (partial): TGTGCCAGCAGTCTCCGAGCGGGAGGGCCCCCCGAG. Protein product: CASSLRAGGPPE. The whole CDR3 region reads CASSLRAGGPPEQYF.

To note about this clone: The CDR3 extends 3 residues past the end of the read, so its final part is completed from the germline J gene. The chain combines TRBV29-1 with TRBJ2-1; 9 bases match TRBD1. The trim removed 6 bases at V and 7 bases at J, leaving 7 bases unmatched. Germline-derived CDR1 and CDR2 are SQVTM and ANQGSEA. The CDR3 has 13 amino acids. CDR3 DNA (partial): TGCAGCGTCGGGGACAGGGCTCGGAATGAG. Its protein is CSVGDRARNE. The whole CDR3 region reads CSVGDRARNEQFF.

In the case of this clone: One end of the junction fails to match germline, which may point to a read error. The observed sequence ends 3 residues before the CDR3 terminus, with the missing tail filled in from the germline J gene. Different DNA sequences within this sample yield the same CDR3. The chain couples TRBV6-1 to TRBJ1-3, with D maybe TRBD1 (5 bases). This CDR3 is 14 amino acids long. Germline CDR1 and CDR2: MNHNS and SASEGT. The sequenced part of the CDR3 DNA is TGTGCCAGCAGTGATGTTACAGGTGGAAACACG. The encoded protein is CASSDVTGGNT. The CDR3 reads in full as CASSDVTGGNTIYF.

With respect to this clone: The CDR3 extends 3 residues past the end of the read, so its final part is completed from the germline J gene. This rearrangement joins TRBV20-1 to TRBJ2-2; 12 bases match TRBD2. With V trimmed by 5 bases and J by 5 bases, 3 bases remained unmatched. The germline V gene encodes CDR1 DFQATT and CDR2 SNEGSKA (reference sequence). The CDR3 sequence is 14 residues long. CDR3 bases read: TGCAGTGCTCCGCTAGCGGGAGGGACCGGGGAG. Translating gives CSAPLAGGTGE. The entire CDR3 sequence reads CSAPLAGGTGELFF.

Points on this clone: The read falls 3 residues short of the CDR3 end, and the missing part is taken from the germline J gene. The genes are TRBV5-1 and TRBJ2-1; the D gene is possibly TRBD1 (6 bases). With 4 bases removed from V and 5 bases from J, the gap between germline ends came to 10 bases. The CDR3 sequence is 13 residues long. In germline, CDR1 is SGHRS, CDR2 YFSETQ. Here the CDR3 reads CASSIGQNNEQFF. The sequenced part of the CDR3 DNA is TGCGCCAGCAGCATCGGACAGAACAATGAG. Together with reference TRBV5-1 and TRBJ2-1, the CDR3 gives the full variable domain: KAGVTQTPRYLIKTRGQQVTLSCSPISGHRSVSWYQQTPGQGLQFLFEYFSETQRNKGNFPGRFSGRQFSNSRSEMNVSTLELGDSALYLCASSIGQNNEQFFGPGTRLTVL.

Regarding this clone: The read finishes 3 residues shy of the CDR3 end, and the germline J gene is used to complete it. Other nucleotide sequences from this sample produce the same CDR3. V and J are TRBV18 and TRBJ2-1; the D is unclear. Trimming shortened V by 3 bases and J by 9 bases, and 21 bases separated the two germline ends. Germline V gene sequence: CDR1 KGHSH, CDR2 LQKENI. This CDR3 has 16 residues. The CDR3 DNA, read in part, is TGTGCCAGCTCACCCCCTGCCGCCGGGTCAAGTGGTGAG. This codes for CASSPPAAGSSGE. The whole CDR3 protein is CASSPPAAGSSGEQFF.

Details on this clone: At one end the junction does not follow the germline gene, possibly because of a read error. The CDR3 end lies 3 residues beyond the end of the read and is filled in from the germline J gene. J is TRBJ2-4 and V is TRBV7-9; D ambiguous. The length of the CDR3 is 14 residues. Germline CDR1 is SEHNR and CDR2 is FQNEAQ (reference sequence). CDR3 DNA (partial): TGTGCCCGCAGCTCCTGTTCGGCTAACTATGGT. Its protein product is CARSSCSANYG. The whole CDR3 sequence is CARSSCSANYGQYF.

About this clone itself: The observed sequence ends 3 residues before the CDR3 terminus, with the missing tail filled in from the germline J gene. This chain joins TRBV2 and TRBJ1-1; TRBD1 might be the D (5 bases). This CDR3 is 12 amino acids long. V lost 7 bases, J lost 5 bases, and 11 bases lay in between. The germline V gene encodes CDR1 SNHLY and CDR2 FYNNEI. The DNA read from the CDR3 is TGTGCCAGCATGAAGGGGCTGACTGAA. Its protein is CASMKGLTE. The full-length CDR3 reads as CASMKGLTEAFF.